A selection of T cell receptor beta chains follows, all from one sample in a study of blood T cells in healthy people across ages. TCRdb processed the 5' RACE reads anew with MiXCR; each CDR3 protein has one entry. This sample has hundreds of thousands of distinct CDR3 sequences, with around 46% found just once. Sequencing input: blood. Receptors were obtained from a man aged 25-40 years in good health. Each CDR3 is given with its conserved first and last residue. A D gene is named only where the DNA matches it firmly. A row's size may be missing; if present it is once, few, many or a size class.

V gene	D gene	J gene	clone size	CDR3 protein	CDR3 DNA
TRBV4-2	NA	TRBJ2-3	few	CASSQGGSESTDTQYF	TGTGCCAGCAGCCAAGGGGGTAGCGAGAGCACAGATACGCAGTATTTT
TRBV5-6	NA	TRBJ2-1	few	CASSWMSQVGEQFF	TGTGCCAGCAGCTGGATGTCCCAGGTGGGTGAGCAGTTCTTC
TRBV5-1	TRBD2	TRBJ2-7	NA	CASTLGGGASSEQYF	TGCGCCAGCACCCTAGGCGGGGGGGCCTCCTCCGAGCAGTACTTC
TRBV25-1	TRBD1	TRBJ1-1	NA	CASSGDRGWGGEAFF	TGTGCCAGCAGTGGCGACAGGGGCTGGGGTGGTGAAGCTTTCTTT
TRBV5-4	NA	TRBJ2-5	NA	CASSLIDGGQETQYF	TGTGCCAGCAGCTTGATTGACGGGGGCCAAGAGACCCAGTACTTC
TRBV11-2	NA	TRBJ2-1	NA	CASSFGGNSYNEQFF	TGTGCCAGCAGCTTTGGCGGAAACTCCTACAATGAGCAGTTCTTC
TRBV2	NA	TRBJ2-1	NA	CASSLQRPSYNEQFF	TGTGCCAGCAGCCTTCAGCGGCCATCCTACAATGAGCAGTTCTTC
TRBV10-3	NA	TRBJ2-1	few	CAISPGGLSYNEQFF	TGTGCCATCAGTCCCGGGGGGCTCTCCTACAATGAGCAGTTCTTC
TRBV4-1	NA	TRBJ2-5	NA	CASSQIGGVQETQYF	TGCGCCAGCAGCCAAATAGGGGGGGTCCAAGAGACCCAGTACTTC
TRBV6-2/TRBV6-3	TRBD2	TRBJ2-1	NA	CASSPWGGSYNEQFF	TGTGCCAGCAGCCCTTGGGGGGGATCCTACAATGAGCAGTTCTTC
TRBV18	TRBD1	TRBJ2-4	NA	CASSPLSGTGSLREQYF	TGTGCCAGCTCACCCCTATCCGGGACAGGGTCTTTGAGGGAGCAGTACTTC
TRBV2	TRBD1	TRBJ2-4	NA	CASSEMDRSKNIQYF	TGTGCCAGCAGTGAAATGGACAGGTCCAAAAACATTCAGTACTTC
TRBV7-9	NA	TRBJ2-5	NA	CASSQASEKYF	TGTGCCAGCAGCCAGGCCTCGGAGAAGTACTTC
TRBV5-6	TRBD1	TRBJ1-5	NA	CASSFGSSGGAGNQPQHF	TGTGCCAGCAGCTTTGGGTCGTCAGGGGGCGCGGGGAATCAGCCCCAGCATTTT
TRBV28	NA	TRBJ2-7	NA	CASSLQISYEQYF	TGTGCCAGCAGTTTACAGATTAGCTACGAGCAGTACTTC
TRBV5-6	TRBD2	TRBJ2-5	NA	CASSLPPAGGRETQYF	TGTGCCAGCAGCTTGCCGCCTGCGGGAGGGAGAGAGACCCAGTACTTC
TRBV18	NA	TRBJ1-2	NA	CASSPPVRLSYGYTF	TGTGCCAGCTCACCACCCGTCCGACTGTCCTATGGCTACACCTTC
TRBV20-1	NA	TRBJ1-5	NA	CSALLTGTNYSNQPQHF	TGCAGTGCGCTATTAACGGGGACCAACTATAGCAATCAGCCCCAGCATTTT
TRBV3-1	NA	TRBJ2-1	NA	CASSQDFGGTYNEQFF	TGTGCCAGCAGCCAAGATTTCGGGGGAACCTACAATGAGCAGTTCTTC
TRBV4-2	NA	TRBJ1-4	NA	CASSVRPEPGEKLFF	TGTGCCAGCAGCGTTCGCCCCGAACCGGGTGAAAAACTGTTTTTT
TRBV4-2	NA	TRBJ2-7	few	CASSQKGAGPTYEQYF	TGTGCCAGCAGCCAAAAAGGGGCAGGACCTACCTACGAGCAGTACTTC
TRBV28	NA	TRBJ2-6	few	CASSFRSDSGANVLTF	TGTGCCAGCAGTTTCCGGAGTGACTCTGGGGCCAACGTCCTGACTTTC
TRBV7-9	NA	TRBJ1-5	NA	CASSPKWGETSNQPQHF	TGTGCCAGCAGCCCCAAGTGGGGGGAGACTAGCAATCAGCCCCAGCATTTT
TRBV7-9	NA	TRBJ1-1	many	CASSQSTQNTEAFF	TGTGCCAGCAGCCAATCGACACAGAACACTGAAGCTTTCTTT
TRBV7-9	NA	TRBJ1-6	NA	CASSSLTGYSYNSPLHF	TGTGCCAGCAGCTCGTTGACAGGATACTCCTATAATTCACCCCTCCACTTT
TRBV5-1	TRBD2	TRBJ2-5	NA	CASSAGLAGTQETQYF	TGCGCCAGCAGCGCTGGACTAGCGGGGACCCAAGAGACCCAGTACTTC
TRBV3-1	NA	TRBJ2-2	NA	CASSLRSGGELFF	TGTGCCAGCAGCCTGAGATCAGGAGGGGAGCTGTTTTTT
TRBV5-1	NA	TRBJ2-5	NA	CASSTATAGGGQETQYF	TGCGCTAGCAGCACCGCTACCGCAGGGGGGGGCCAAGAGACCCAGTACTTC
TRBV28	TRBD2	TRBJ2-1	NA	CASKNARENFYNEQFF	TGTGCCAGCAAGAATGCGCGGGAGAATTTCTACAATGAGCAGTTCTTC
TRBV20-1	TRBD1	TRBJ1-2	NA	CSVTRTGGASGYTF	TGCAGTGTTACCAGGACAGGGGGCGCGAGTGGCTACACCTTC
TRBV9	NA	TRBJ2-5	NA	CASSVGVAIETQYF	TGTGCCAGCAGCGTTGGAGTCGCCATTGAGACCCAGTACTTC
TRBV5-1	TRBD2	TRBJ2-1	NA	CASSAPGLGGYEQFF	TGCGCCAGCAGCGCACCGGGACTAGGTGGCTATGAGCAGTTCTTC
TRBV7-9	NA	TRBJ2-3	NA	CASSLPLTLTGRDSTDTQYF	TGTGCCAGCAGCCTACCGCTGACCCTGACAGGGAGGGATAGCACAGATACGCAGTATTTT
TRBV20-1	NA	TRBJ1-2	NA	CSARDGYGYTF	TGCAGTGCCCGGGACGGCTATGGCTACACCTTC
TRBV30	TRBD1	TRBJ2-3	once	CAWSDGTGGWTDTQYF	TGTGCCTGGAGTGACGGGACAGGGGGGTGGACAGATACGCAGTATTTT
TRBV5-6	NA	TRBJ2-7	few	CASTPSPANYEQYF	TGTGCCAGCACCCCTTCCCCTGCGAACTACGAGCAGTACTTC
TRBV2	TRBD2	TRBJ2-3	NA	CATSPSGGLTDTQYF	TGTGCCACGTCACCCAGCGGGGGGCTCACAGATACGCAGTATTTT
TRBV15	NA	TRBJ1-5	NA	CATSRDRVTYSNQPQHF	TGTGCCACCAGCAGGGACAGAGTAACGTATAGCAATCAGCCCCAGCATTTT
TRBV28	NA	TRBJ1-5	NA	CASSLGATGGNQPQHF	TGTGCCAGCAGTTTAGGGGCGACCGGGGGAAATCAGCCCCAGCATTTT
TRBV20-1	NA	TRBJ2-7	NA	CSAREHGPYEQYF	TGCAGTGCTAGAGAACACGGCCCCTACGAGCAGTACTTC
TRBV29-1	NA	TRBJ2-1	NA	CSRGGAYSEQFF	TGCAGCAGGGGGGGGGCCTACAGTGAGCAGTTCTTC
TRBV7-9	TRBD1	TRBJ2-7	few	CASSPWTGFYEQYF	TGTGCCAGCAGCCCCTGGACAGGGTTCTACGAGCAGTACTTC
TRBV7-2	TRBD2	TRBJ2-1	few	CASSQNSGGIGEQFF	TGTGCCAGCAGTCAAAATAGCGGGGGGATTGGGGAGCAGTTCTTC
TRBV18	TRBD2	TRBJ2-5	few	CASSLTSGGDETQYF	TGTGCCAGCTCACTGACTAGCGGGGGTGATGAGACCCAGTACTTC
TRBV9	NA	TRBJ2-3	NA	CASRSTGTSKAGTQYF	TGTGCCAGCAGGTCCACCGGGACCTCAAAGGCAGGTACGCAGTATTTT
TRBV5-1	TRBD1	TRBJ2-6	many	CASSPRQGPGANVLTF	TGCGCCAGCAGCCCCAGACAGGGTCCTGGGGCCAACGTCCTGACTTTC
TRBV6-2/TRBV6-3	NA	TRBJ1-5	NA	CASSYSQASNQPQHF	TGTGCCAGCAGTTACTCACAGGCTAGCAATCAGCCCCAGCATTTT
TRBV12-3/TRBV12-4	NA	TRBJ2-5	NA	CASSWFLGETQYF	TGTGCCAGCAGTTGGTTTCTGGGGGAGACCCAGTACTTC
TRBV6-1	NA	TRBJ2-5	NA	CASNHPGRQETQYF	TGTGCCAGCAACCATCCGGGACGCCAGGAGACCCAGTACTTC
TRBV20-1	NA	TRBJ1-5	NA	CSARRPGDNQPQHF	TGCAGTGCTAGGCGGCCGGGGGACAATCAGCCCCAGCATTTT
TRBV7-3	NA	TRBJ2-3	few	CASGGSDTQYF	TGTGCCAGCGGGGGGTCAGATACGCAGTATTTT
TRBV9	NA	TRBJ2-7	few	CASSVEAIPYEQYF	TGTGCCAGCAGCGTAGAGGCCATCCCCTACGAGCAGTACTTC
TRBV3-1	TRBD2	TRBJ2-1	few	CASSHPGLAQYNEQFF	TGTGCCAGCAGCCACCCTGGACTAGCGCAGTACAATGAGCAGTTCTTC
TRBV7-9	NA	TRBJ2-5	NA	CASSRNRANQETQYF	TGTGCCAGCAGCCGAAACAGGGCTAACCAAGAGACCCAGTACTTC
TRBV7-7	NA	TRBJ2-3	NA	CASSPGLVSDTQYF	TGTGCTAGCAGCCCCGGATTGGTTTCAGATACGCAGTATTTT
TRBV20-1	TRBD2	TRBJ2-7	few	CSAGDGRSYEQYF	TGCAGTGCCGGGGACGGGAGGTCCTACGAGCAGTACTTC
TRBV30	NA	TRBJ1-1	NA	CAWRGTLNTEAFF	TGTGCCTGGAGAGGTACTCTGAACACTGAAGCTTTCTTT
TRBV7-2	NA	TRBJ2-7	NA	CASSLPGGGGPTSEQYF	TGTGCCAGCAGCTTACCGGGTGGCGGGGGCCCTACATCTGAGCAGTACTTC
TRBV30	NA	TRBJ1-1	NA	CAWSVGGVLMNTEAFF	TGTGCCTGGAGTGTAGGAGGGGTCCTTATGAACACTGAAGCTTTCTTT